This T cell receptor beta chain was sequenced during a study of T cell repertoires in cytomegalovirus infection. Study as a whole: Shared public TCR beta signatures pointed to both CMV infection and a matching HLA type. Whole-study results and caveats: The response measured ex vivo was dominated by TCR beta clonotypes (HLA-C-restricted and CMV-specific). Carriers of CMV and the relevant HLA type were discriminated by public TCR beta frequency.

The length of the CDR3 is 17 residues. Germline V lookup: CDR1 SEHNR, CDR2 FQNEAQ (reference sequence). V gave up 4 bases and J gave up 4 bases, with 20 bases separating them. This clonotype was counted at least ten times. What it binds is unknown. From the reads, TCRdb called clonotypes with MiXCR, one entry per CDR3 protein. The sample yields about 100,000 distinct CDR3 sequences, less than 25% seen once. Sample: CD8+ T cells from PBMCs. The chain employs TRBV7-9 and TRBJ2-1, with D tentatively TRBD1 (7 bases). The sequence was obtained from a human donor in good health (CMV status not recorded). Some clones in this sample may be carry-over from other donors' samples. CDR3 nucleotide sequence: TGTGCCAGCAGCTCGATCCAGGGGGGCCCTTATTACAATGAGCAGTTCTTC. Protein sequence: CASSSIQGGPYYNEQFF.